This T cell receptor (beta chain) appears in the sequencing data of a study of cytomegalovirus exposure and HLA in healthy donors (TCRdb year 2017). Study-wide context: An earlier analysis of a few hundred of the donors reported approximately 280 Gb of sequence data and 117 million unique TCR beta sequences obtained from around 170 million T cells. An early release that covered some 640 HLA-typed donors contained around 300 gigabases of sequencing data and roughly 84 million unique TCR sequences. Of the roughly 430 genotyped donors, approximately 83% fell in the genetic ancestry cluster associated with self-reported Caucasian donors. The study aimed to test whether signatures of past pathogen exposure could be identified by cataloging public T cell receptors. The study profiled the T cell repertoires of about 640 subjects by immunosequencing and related them to cytomegalovirus serostatus. A separate validation cohort of roughly 110 different subjects was used in addition to the 666-subject first cohort. The study combined high-throughput TCR immunosequencing, statistical association of individual TCRs with disease status, and machine learning to predict cytomegalovirus infection status. A later analysis re-examined previously published TCR beta repertoires from 610 or so donors and added high-resolution HLA genotyping to investigate patterns of TCR occurrence. The later analysis used no new phenotypic data to find candidate immune exposures, relying instead on TCR beta sequences and their occurrence across donors. In an earlier analysis of 587 of the donors, high-throughput TCR beta sequencing was used to judge whether each TCR beta V gene segment behaved as functional or pseudogenic. Donor age, sex, ethnicity and CMV serostatus were compiled together with the repertoire data. In a later genetic analysis, genome-wide SNP genotypes for about 55% of the roughly 700 donors were used, and that subset was treated as a discovery cohort. Every discovery cohort repertoire had been produced on one sequencing platform. Class I and class II HLA loci were covered by the typing at four-digit resolution. The number of donors typed differed by locus, with 629-630 for A, B, C, DRB1 and DQB1, around 520 for DQA1, 600 to 610 for DPA1, and roughly 450 for DPB1. Several DR-DQ haplotypes were handled as single units for association and clustering because linkage in the cohort was strong. Among almost 400 genotyped donors of the cohort, an average of 235,054 unique TCR beta nucleotide sequences were sequenced per donor, around 20% of them non-productive. Results and caveats for the whole study, not just this receptor: The classifier was reported to diagnose cytomegalovirus status with high specificity and sensitivity in both the original cohort and the validation cohort. The only immune exposure information available for the cohort was CMV serostatus. The study gave a list of 150 to 200 TCR beta chains associated with cytomegalovirus. Broadly in line with IMGT annotations, most TCR beta V segments showed up in productive rearrangements about 90% or about 30% of the time in an earlier analysis of a few hundred of the donors. In a later analysis, HLA-associated TCR beta chains showed more clonal expansion and lower generation probabilities than non-associated chains that were equally common. Because counts were too low, about 18 rarely observed V segments, including chromosome 9 orphons, were excluded from the earlier analysis of about 500 of the donors. Correlated functional status among segregating V segments might be attributable to linkage disequilibrium, but an unknown experimental factor could not be ruled out. In a later genetic analysis, fewer N-insertions in productive TCRs were reported among donors in an Asian-associated ancestry cluster than the roughly 700-donor mean. The sequencing pipeline was judged likely to have produced a cluster of highly shared sequence variants as a technical artifact. According to a later analysis, TCR association rates differed among HLA loci, with DRB1 alleles showing the most associated TCRs and HLA-C alleles showing the fewest. A further reported finding was that TCR beta sequences accurately predicted the HLA-A and HLA-B alleles for most subjects in the first cohort. Because some donors lacked HLA typing at each locus, the association tests relied only on the typed subset. The authors suggested that the approach could potentially be extended to other disease states and immunological phenotypes. When HLA alleles, especially DR and DQ, strongly co-occurred, TCR associations were difficult to assign to individual alleles. Some IMGT-functional V segments, including TRBV6-2 and TRBV6-3, could not be distinguished by the 87-base-pair reads and were therefore excluded. The cohort was sequenced for TCR beta chains only, and without alpha or paired-chain data the features that could be detected were limited. Specific HLA alleles were associated with roughly 17,000 TCR beta sequences at a false discovery rate of 0.05 in a later analysis. A later analysis found that most CMV-associated TCR beta chains appeared HLA-restricted, with HLA associations seemingly driven largely by CMV exposure. In vitro tests confirmed that a few of the cytomegalovirus-associated TCR beta chains recognize cytomegalovirus antigens. While some public TCRs were present in many individuals, most TCR sequences turned up only very rarely across donors. Sequencing depth was assumed to be roughly uniform across donors in the presence/absence analyses, though that assumption may not hold. A later analysis reported that several top co-occurrence clusters appeared linked to parvovirus B19, influenza, CMV and Epstein-Barr virus. V-gene and J-gene trimming of TCR beta chains was associated with a missense DCLRE1C variant in a later genetic analysis, and the association was replicated in an independent cohort.

Receptors were amplified or captured by the immunoSEQ multiplex PCR assay. The multiplex PCR relied on a mix of 60 forward primers for TCR Vbeta segments and 13 reverse primers for TCR Jbeta segments. A multiplex PCR assay on genomic DNA amplified the CDR3 region of rearranged TCR beta genes. On the Illumina HiSeq System, the amplified TCR beta libraries were sequenced as 87-base-pair reads. The published analysis was carried out like this. Across the 670 or so repertoires, a later analysis counted roughly 84 million unique TCR beta chains, 9.5 million to 12 million of which were shared by at least two donors. Raw reads were error-corrected and collapsed into unique sequences with a nearest-neighbor algorithm that merged closely related sequences to remove PCR and sequencing errors. V, D and J gene segments were assigned by aligning CDR3 sequences to IMGT reference sequences. For a sequence to be retained, a match of at least six nucleotides was required to both a V gene segment and a J gene segment. Rearrangements were called productive when the CDR3 lacked stop codons and stayed in frame with V and J; all others were non-productive. Following IMGT convention, CDR3 was defined as the stretch from the second conserved V-encoded cysteine up to the conserved J-encoded phenylalanine. In an earlier analysis of approximately 500 of the donors, sequences lacking an unambiguous match to a single V gene segment were excluded. An earlier analysis of a few hundred of the donors called V segments functional above 56.7% productive rearrangements and segregating when the between-donor standard deviation exceeded 5%. A statistical classification framework was developed to diagnose cytomegalovirus status using the catalog of TCR beta chain sequences. In a later analysis, TCR nucleotide sequences were compared against IMGT/GENE-DB human TR gene sequences so that V and J genes could be assigned. Using the TCRdist pipeline, a later analysis assigned CDR3 sequences along with most-parsimonious VDJ recombination scenarios. In a later analysis, each TCR beta chain was defined by its CDR3 amino acid sequence together with its V-gene family, and reads without a unique V-gene family were excluded. As a way to deal with suspected cross-contamination and a sequencing artifact, a later analysis dropped 640 or so nucleotide sequences that were highly shared and had low generation probability. In a later analysis, a clonal expansion index for each public chain was calculated from normalized within-repertoire ranks of inferred template counts. In a later analysis, generation probabilities were computed using a VDJ recombination model fitted to out-of-frame rearrangements, and the results were checked against IGoR. In a later analysis, hypergeometric tests were used to score TCR-TCR, TCR-HLA and TCR-CMV co-occurrence, with a repertoire-size bias correction applied to TCR pairs. To estimate false discovery rates, a later analysis permuted the HLA or CMV assignments 20 times. In a later analysis, co-occurring TCRs were grouped with DBSCAN, and TCRdist sequence similarity was added when clustering was performed within HLA-allele-positive subsets. Repertoires with fewer than 30,000 or more than 120,000 public chains were left out of co-occurrence clustering, as were about 5 repertoires with anomalous nucleotide sharing. TCRdb retrieved this table from immuneACCESS and kept in-frame rearrangements only. Not all clones are present; in checked studies, unresolved V genes account for under half, and no reason is known for the remainder. The V and J calls and clone size were taken over from that table, and D and trimming were inferred from the DNA. The table for this sample lists tens of thousands of clones; about four fifths of them were counted only once. The top ten clonotypes cover approximately 15% of the sample.

About this clone itself: This receptor's antigen is unknown. There are no base qualities to consult, and no much larger clone falls within one base.

The cohort was made up of several hundred healthy bone marrow donors. At the time of sampling, all cohort members were nominally healthy, though unrecorded immune exposures were likely present. The donor was CMV seropositive and belonged to the group of around 300 seropositive cohort members. Each donor provided a peripheral blood sample, and peripheral blood mononuclear cells were used for TCR beta sequencing. Genomic DNA extraction from the blood cell samples was performed with the Qiagen DNeasy Blood Extraction Kit. The germline V gene encodes CDR1 MNHEY and CDR2 SMNVEV (reference sequence). Measured from the cysteine to the phenylalanine, the CDR3 is 13 residues long. The retained sequence is limited to the CDR3, 39 bases, with the frame set at the first base. The germline ends are 9 bases apart after V is trimmed by 6 bases and J by 1 base.

The chain couples TRBV27 to TRBJ1-1, with a tentative D gene TRBD1 over 6 matching bases. The sample consisted of PBMCs. The sequence was obtained from a woman between 40 and 50 years old in good health and CMV-seropositive. The CDR3 reads CASRYRANTEAFF. The nucleotides read TGTGCCAGCAGGTACAGGGCGAACACTGAAGCTTTCTTT.